The clone carrying this T cell receptor (beta chain) turned up a few times. The antigen remains unidentified. These data come from a study of human T cells and chemical hapten exposure. Study observations and caveats: In the PT1 data, expanded TCR counts showed a positive correlation with patch test score. Expanded TCRs produced significantly more large CDR3 similarity clusters than controls did. DPC sensitization left the count of TCRs above 1 in 1000 unchanged.

Within the library, unique molecular identifiers were attached to each individual cDNA molecule. TCRdb reprocessed the RACE reads with MiXCR, giving one entry per CDR3 protein. The table records more than 80,000 distinct CDR3 sequences, 10% of them present only once. CDR1 is SGHRS and CDR2 is YFSETQ in the germline V gene. The length of the CDR3 is 13 residues. The V gene lost 6 bases and the J gene lost 1 base, with 10 bases spanning the gap. Time point denoted: patch test 2, 6 weeks after DPC sensitization. Stated treatment: therapeutic diphenylcyclopropenone sensitization with weekly scalp DPC. Sequenced here: whole blood, sampled in connection with sensitization to the hapten diphenylcyclopropenone (DPC). This TCR was sampled from a woman between 50 and 59 years old with alopecia areata. Some clones in this sample may be carry-over from other donors' samples. The chain recombines TRBV5-1 with TRBJ1-1; no firm D call. CDR3 protein: CASMGYTNTEAFF. CDR3 nucleotide sequence: TGCGCCAGCATGGGGTATACGAACACTGAAGCTTTCTTT.